These 15 T cell receptor beta chains came from one sample sequenced in a study of blood T cells in healthy people across ages. It was with a sample-barcoded 5' primer and a J-beta primer mix that a second PCR of roughly 6 to 12 cycles was run. TCRdb called the 5' RACE reads again in MiXCR, with one record for every CDR3 protein. The sample lists some 1.4 million distinct CDR3 sequences, 40% to 50% occurring once. Sequenced sample: blood. The source is a woman aged 18-29 years in good health.

The chain links TRBV2 to TRBJ2-7, with a weak D call TRBD2 (5 bases). The CDR3 is 14 residues long. Germline CDR1 SNHLY, CDR2 FYNNEI. V dropped 4 bases and J dropped 0 bases, with 10 bases sitting between them. The CDR3 is CASSGTSNSYEQYF. Written as DNA, the CDR3 is TGTGCCAGCAGTGGGACTTCCAACTCCTACGAGCAGTACTTC.

Regarding this clonotype: One end of the junction is discordant with germline, which a read error may explain. The chain employs TRBV7-8 and TRBJ2-1, with TRBD2 matching over 13 bases. The CDR3 is 17 amino acids. Germline V gene sequence: CDR1 SGHVS, CDR2 FQNEAQ. CDR3 coding DNA: TGTGTCAGCAGCTTAGCGCCGGGACTAGCGGGGAACAATGAGCAGTTCTTC. Translating it yields CVSSLAPGLAGNNEQFF. The full variable domain, rest sourced from reference TRBV7-8 and TRBJ2-1, is GAGVSQSPRYKVAKRGQDVALRCDPISGHVSLFWYQQALGQGPEFLTYFQNEAQLDKSGLPSDRFFAERPEGSVSTLKIQRTQQEDSAVYLCVSSLAPGLAGNNEQFFGPGTRLTVL.

This clonotype was counted between two and nine times. The chain carries TRBV20-1 and TRBJ2-7; no firm D call. Germline V CDR1 and CDR2: DFQATT, SNEGSKA (reference sequence). Trimming pared 1 base from V and 0 bases from J, leaving 7 bases between. The CDR3 has 13 residues. For the CDR3, the DNA is TGCAGTGCTAGAGGAGTGAGCTCCTACGAGCAGTACTTC. Its translation: CSARGVSSYEQYF.

Ten or more counts support this clonotype. The chain employs TRBV29-1 and TRBJ1-4, with a possible D match to TRBD1 (6 bases). Germline CDR1 and CDR2: SQVTM and ANQGSEA. Trimming took off 4 bases at V and 3 bases at J, with 15 bases between the two ends. CDR3 length equals 15 residues. The CDR3 DNA reads as TGCAGCGTTGTGGCCCAGGGGTTGTCTAATGAAAAACTGTTTTTT. Translated: CSVVAQGLSNEKLFF.

V is TRBV6-1 and J is TRBJ2-7; D possibly corresponds to TRBD2 (6 bases). V was shortened by 7 bases and J by 4 bases, with 11 bases between the two germline ends. The length of the CDR3 is 12 residues. Per germline, CDR1 MNHNS and CDR2 SASEGT. The CDR3 is CASTGTLYEQYF. CDR3 coding DNA: TGTGCCAGCACCGGGACTCTTTACGAGCAGTACTTC.

This chain links TRBV10-3 with TRBJ2-7, with D tentatively TRBD1 (5 bases). The CDR3 has 14 amino acids. Germline V gene sequence: CDR1 ENHRY, CDR2 SYGVKD. V lost 3 bases and J lost 2, with 11 bases in between. The CDR3 bases are TGTGCCATCAGTGACTTCGACAGCCCCTACGAGCAGTACTTC. It encodes CAISDFDSPYEQYF.

The gene calls are TRBV12-3 or TRBV12-4 and TRBJ1-1, with unresolved D. The CDR3 runs 12 residues. Between the trimmed V and J ends, which lost 7 bases and 5 bases, there was a span of 11 bases. The CDR3: CASMEGWTEAFF. The CDR3 region has the DNA TGTGCCAGCATGGAGGGTTGGACTGAAGCTTTCTTT.

CDR3 bases: TGTGCCAGCAGCCTCGGGTGGGAGGGAAGGGGTTCTAACTATGGCTACACCTTC. Its protein product is CASSLGWEGRGSNYGYTF. The V call is TRBV6-1, the J call TRBJ1-2; D is perhaps TRBD1 (5 bases). The germline gives CDR1 MNHNS, CDR2 SASEGT. Deletions cut 6 bases from V and 0 bases from J, with 23 bases between. The CDR3 totals 18 residues.

The chain carries TRBV4-1 and TRBJ2-5, with 8 nucleotides matching TRBD2. Matching the DNA end better, TRBJ2-7 makes the J call doubtful. The germline CDR1 and CDR2 sequences are MGHRA and YSYEKL. The CDR3 totals 16 residues. CDR3 region: CASSQATGTSLVEQYF. CDR3 coding DNA: TGCGCCAGCAGCCAAGCGACCGGGACTAGTTTGGTCGAGCAGTACTTC.

A few counts support this clonotype. The gene calls are TRBV5-5 and TRBJ1-5; D gene unclear. The V end was cut by 3 bases, the J end by 5 bases, with 9 bases between. CDR3 size: 13 residues. Germline CDR1 SGHKS, CDR2 YYEKEE (reference sequence). CDR3 bases: TGTGCCAGCAGCTCGGAGGGTGATCAGCCCCAGCATTTT. Its protein product is CASSSEGDQPQHF.

There are a few counts of this clonotype. V is TRBV7-9 and J is TRBJ2-5, with D possibly TRBD1 on 5 matching bases. Germline CDR1 SEHNR, CDR2 FQNEAQ (reference sequence). The CDR3 extends over 14 amino acids. The V end was cut by 5 bases, the J end by 6 bases, with 16 bases between. CDR3 amino acids: CASSQYDSGKTQYF. The CDR3 DNA sequence: TGTGCCAGCAGCCAATACGACAGTGGGAAGACCCAGTACTTC.

This rearrangement joins TRBV12-3 or TRBV12-4 to TRBJ1-3; no firm D call. V was cut by 2 bases and J by 4 bases, with 9 bases left in between. This CDR3 has 14 amino acids. The CDR3 region is CASSLLQRGNTIYF. As DNA, the CDR3 is TGTGCCAGCAGTTTATTACAGAGGGGAAACACCATATATTTT.

The genes are TRBV27 and TRBJ2-5; D remains ambiguous. There are 14 residues in the CDR3. The ends were cut back, 4 bases at V and 11 bases at J, with 20 bases in the middle. Germline V lookup: CDR1 MNHEY, CDR2 SMNVEV (reference sequence). The CDR3: CASSSPGPQGKQYF. CDR3 in DNA: TGTGCCAGCAGTTCCCCCGGGCCCCAAGGTAAGCAGTACTTC.

This clonotype was seen a few times. The CDR3 sequence is CASRPIAGNYGYTF. The CDR3 DNA reads TGTGCCAGCAGACCAATTGCCGGGAACTATGGCTACACCTTC. The genes are TRBV11-1 and TRBJ1-2; D is unclear. Germline V CDR1 and CDR2: SGHAT, FQDESV (reference sequence). V was clipped by 6 bases and J by 2 bases, with 13 bases between them. The CDR3 loop spans 14 amino acids.

The chain links TRBV2 to TRBJ2-3; D possibly uses TRBD1 or TRBD2 (6 bases each). Germline V CDR1 and CDR2: SNHLY, FYNNEI. There are 14 residues in the CDR3. The V end was cut by 10 bases, the J end by 1 base, with 15 bases between. CDR3 nucleotide sequence: TGTGCCACCGACGTGGGGGGCCGCACAGATACGCAGTATTTT. Amino acid sequence: CATDVGGRTDTQYF.